This TCR beta chain was identified in a study of T cell repertoires in cytomegalovirus infection. At the level of the study: Public TCR beta signatures provided an indication of both CMV infection and a matching HLA type. Regarding the study as a whole: Clonotype analysis showed dominance of the ex vivo response by HLA-C-restricted CMV-specific TCR beta clonotypes. Cumulative public TCR beta family frequency identified CMV carriers with the relevant HLA.

Ten or more counts support this clonotype. Its antigen is undetermined. This CDR3 has 14 amino acids. The V gene lost 5 bases and the J gene lost 5 bases, with 15 bases spanning the gap. Germline V gives CDR1 SGHVS, CDR2 FNYEAQ. Using its own MiXCR run on the reads, TCRdb lists one record per CDR3 protein. The sample records roughly 230,000 distinct CDR3 sequences, 15% to 20% being singletons. The clonotype was recovered from a human donor in good health (CMV status not recorded). Some clones in this sample may be carry-over from other donors' samples. This sequence joins TRBV7-6 and TRBJ1-1; maybe TRBD1 (6 bases). Sequencing was carried out using CD8+ T cells from PBMCs. DNA for the CDR3: TGTGCCAGCAGCCCCGGGGGGGGCGGAACTGAAGCTTTCTTT. It encodes CASSPGGGGTEAFF.